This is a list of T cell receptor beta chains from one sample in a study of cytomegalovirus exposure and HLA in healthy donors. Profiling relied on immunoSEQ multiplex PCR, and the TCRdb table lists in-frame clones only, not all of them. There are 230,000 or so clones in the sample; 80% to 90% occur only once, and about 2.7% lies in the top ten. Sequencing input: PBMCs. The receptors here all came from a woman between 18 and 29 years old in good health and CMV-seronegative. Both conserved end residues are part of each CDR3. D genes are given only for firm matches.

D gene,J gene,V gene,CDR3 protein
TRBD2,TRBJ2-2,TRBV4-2,CASSPVLAGDTGELFF
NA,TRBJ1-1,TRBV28,CASSSREGYTEAFF
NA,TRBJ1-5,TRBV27,CASSPARVNQPQHF
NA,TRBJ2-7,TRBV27,CASGGDYEQYF
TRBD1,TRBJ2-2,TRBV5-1,CASSFLDRGSTGELFF
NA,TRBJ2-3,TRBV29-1,CSVAGDTDTQYF
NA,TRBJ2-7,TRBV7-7,CASSLGARGSYEQYF
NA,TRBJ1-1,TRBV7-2,CASSYQGSGAFF
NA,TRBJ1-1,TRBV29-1,CSVDSRDTTAWGGTEAFF
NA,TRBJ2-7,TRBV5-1,CASSSLASRYYEQYF
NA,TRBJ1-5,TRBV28,CASSAPGSKASQPQHF
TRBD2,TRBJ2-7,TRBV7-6,CASSSTSVATVQYF
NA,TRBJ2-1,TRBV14,CASSFSLLAGTLNEQFF
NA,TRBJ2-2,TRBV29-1,CSVVSGQTNTGELFF
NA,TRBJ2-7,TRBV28,CASSLGQGYEQYF
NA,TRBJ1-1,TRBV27,CASKMWQMNTEAFF
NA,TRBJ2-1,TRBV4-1,CASSQDFKVGEVDNEQFF
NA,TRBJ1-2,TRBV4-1,CASSQEGQPPWYGYTF
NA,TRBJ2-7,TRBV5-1,CASSLGQGPLYEQYF
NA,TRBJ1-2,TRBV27,CASGRGGRVYGYTF